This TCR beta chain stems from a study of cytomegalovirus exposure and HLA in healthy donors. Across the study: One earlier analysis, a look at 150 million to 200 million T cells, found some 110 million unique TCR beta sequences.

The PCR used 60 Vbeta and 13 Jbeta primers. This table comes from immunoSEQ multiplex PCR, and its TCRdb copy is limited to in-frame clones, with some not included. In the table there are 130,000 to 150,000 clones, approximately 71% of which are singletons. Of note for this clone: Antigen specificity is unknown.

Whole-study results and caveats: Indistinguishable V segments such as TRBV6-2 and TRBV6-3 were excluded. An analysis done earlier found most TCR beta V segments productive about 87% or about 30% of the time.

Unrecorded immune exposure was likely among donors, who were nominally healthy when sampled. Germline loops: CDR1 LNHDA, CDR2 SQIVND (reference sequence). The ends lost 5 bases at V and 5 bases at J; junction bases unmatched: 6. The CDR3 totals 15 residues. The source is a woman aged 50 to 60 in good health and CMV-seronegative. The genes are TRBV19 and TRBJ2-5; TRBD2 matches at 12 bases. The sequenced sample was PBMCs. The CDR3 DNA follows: TGTGCCAGTAGTCCTAGCGGGGGGGCCCGGGAGACCCAGTACTTC. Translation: CASSPSGGARETQYF.